The 27 T cell receptor beta chains presented below share a single source sample, sequenced in a study of regulatory T cells in long-lasting Graves disease. Noted time point: newly diagnosed GD, antithyroid drugs for less than 3 months. PBMC-extracted RNA yielded the TCR library. Arm-PCR of CDR3 regions and iRepertoire HTBI primers were used to build TCR beta libraries. TCRdb called the multiplex PCR reads again in MiXCR, with one record for every CDR3 protein. Altogether 580,000 or so distinct CDR3 sequences are present, 15% to 20% being singletons, with the ten largest covering about 12%. The data also belong to a second study, concerning T cells in Graves' hyperthyroidism and ophthalmopathy.

Sequenced material: peripheral blood mononuclear cells (PBMCs), taken at new diagnosis, from a patient treated with antithyroid drugs. These TCRs come from a man younger than 30 with Graves disease.

Ten or more counts support this clonotype. The chain carries TRBV20-1 and TRBJ2-1, with 12 bases matching TRBD2. The V gene's germline CDR1 is DFQATT and CDR2 SNEGSKA (reference sequence). This CDR3 spans 14 amino acids. The ends lost 1 base at V and 8 bases at J; junction bases unmatched: 3. The CDR3 loop reads CSARGLAGEYEQFF. CDR3 DNA: TGCAGTGCTAGAGGACTAGCGGGAGAATATGAGCAGTTCTTC.

Ten or more counts support this clonotype. The J gene is TRBJ1-2, the V gene TRBV10-3, with TRBD1 identical over 11 bases. Germline CDR1 reads ENHRY; CDR2 reads SYGVKD. J was trimmed by 7 bases and V by 0 bases; bases with no gene match: 10. This CDR3 is 17 amino acids long. CDR3 coding DNA: TGTGCCATCAGTGAGTCAGGAGGGACAGGGGGTCGGGCTGGCTACACCTTC. This encodes CAISESGGTGGRAGYTF.

This sequence joins TRBV4-1 and TRBJ1-5, with D perhaps matching TRBD1 (6 bases). Trimming pared 1 base from V and 4 bases from J, leaving 17 bases between. The CDR3 runs 17 residues. Germline assignment: CDR1 MGHRA and CDR2 YSYEKL. The CDR3 coding sequence is TGCGCCAGCAGCCAAGCGGGCCAGGGGCGTTTGAATCAGCCCCAGCATTTT. Its translation is CASSQAGQGRLNQPQHF.

CDR3 amino acids: CASTRSPRSSYEQYF. The CDR3 nucleotides read TGTGCCAGCACCCGTAGCCCTCGAAGCTCCTACGAGCAGTACTTC. This sequence joins TRBV6-1 and TRBJ2-7; the D is unclear. The CDR3 has 15 residues. Trimming took off 7 bases at V and 0 bases at J, with 16 bases between the two ends. Looked up from germline, CDR1 is MNHNS and CDR2 is SASEGT.

This clonotype was seen a few times. V and J are TRBV20-1 and TRBJ2-1; 8 nucleotides match TRBD2. In germline, CDR1 is DFQATT, CDR2 SNEGSKA (reference sequence). J lost 10 bases, V lost 5 bases, and 13 bases had no gene match. The CDR3 runs 14 residues. The CDR3 bases are TGCAGTGCTTCACGAGCGGGAGTGAGGGACGAGCAGTTCTTC. Translation gives CSASRAGVRDEQFF.

This clonotype was detected a few times. The chain couples TRBV12-3 or TRBV12-4 to TRBJ1-2; D ambiguous. The CDR3 loop spans 13 amino acids. Trimming took off 2 bases at V and 13 bases at J, with 17 bases between the two ends. This CDR3 is CASSLIASGECTF. The DNA for the CDR3 is TGTGCCAGCAGTTTAATTGCATCTGGCGAGTGCACCTTC.

For this clonotype: This likely stems from a read error, as it lies one base from a far larger clone. The gene calls are TRBV5-1 and TRBJ2-7; D possibly uses TRBD1 or TRBD2 (5 bases each). The CDR3 contains 13 residues. Per germline, CDR1 SGHRS and CDR2 YFSETQ. As DNA, the CDR3 is TGTGCCAGCGGCTCGGGACCAAACTACGAGCAGTACTTC. It specifies CASGSGPNYEQYF.

There are many counts of this clonotype. V gene TRBV28 combines with J gene TRBJ1-1, with D hard to call. Per the germline V gene, CDR1 is MDHEN and CDR2 is SYDVKM. The CDR3 runs 13 residues. The V end was cut by 2 bases, the J end by 5 bases, with 9 bases between. The CDR3 sequence is CASSLIWGTEAFF. CDR3 in DNA: TGTGCCAGCAGTTTAATCTGGGGAACTGAAGCTTTCTTT.

At least ten counts were recorded for this clonotype. The chain uses TRBV2 and TRBJ2-3, with D perhaps TRBD1 or TRBD2 (5 bases each). This CDR3 has 13 residues. Germline V lookup: CDR1 SNHLY, CDR2 FYNNEI. Deletions cut 8 bases from V and 2 bases from J, with 11 bases between. Written as DNA, the CDR3 is TGTGCCAGCGGCAGGGAGAACACAGATACGCAGTATTTT. Amino acids: CASGRENTDTQYF.

The sample holds a few counts of this clonotype. V usage is TRBV14 and J usage is TRBJ1-2; 7 bases are a match to TRBD1. Germline values: CDR1 SGHDN, CDR2 FVKESK. The CDR3 extends over 13 amino acids. Trimming at V came to 4 bases and at J to 6 bases, leaving 5 bases not matched to a gene. In nucleotides, the CDR3 is TGTGCCAGCAGCCGTACAGGGGAACATGGCTACACCTTC. Translation gives CASSRTGEHGYTF.

At least ten counts were recorded for this clonotype. This rearrangement joins TRBV27 to TRBJ2-2; D unclear. In germline, CDR1 is MNHEY, CDR2 SMNVEV (reference sequence). The ends were cut back, 2 bases at V and 4 bases at J, with 8 bases in the middle. This CDR3 is 14 amino acids long. Here the CDR3 reads CASSLAVGTGELFF. In DNA form, the CDR3 reads TGTGCCAGCAGTTTAGCGGTGGGCACCGGGGAGCTGTTTTTT.

This chain connects TRBV5-6 to TRBJ2-1; D is uncertain. CDR3 length equals 15 residues. V was clipped by 0 bases and J by 9 bases, with 16 bases between them. The germline CDR1 and CDR2 sequences are SGHDT and YYEEEE. The CDR3 DNA sequence: TGTGCCAGCAGCTTGGTCGGCCAGTCTCTTAGTGAGCAGTTCTTC. This codes for CASSLVGQSLSEQFF.

This clonotype was recorded many times. A much larger clone lies a single base off, so this may be a read error. The chain recombines TRBV5-1 with TRBJ2-1, with 7 bases fitting TRBD2. Germline CDR1 SGHRS, CDR2 YFSETQ. The CDR3 length is 14 residues. The CDR3 loop reads CASSSGLVYNEQFF. The CDR3 DNA reads TGTGCCAGCAGTTCCGGACTAGTTTACAATGAGCAGTTCTTC.

The rearrangement links TRBV7-9 to TRBJ1-4, with D hard to call. The germline V and J ends were trimmed by 4 bases and 0 bases, with 9 bases remaining between them. The CDR3 is 15 amino acids. Germline CDR1 SEHNR, CDR2 FQNEAQ (reference sequence). This chain's CDR3 is CASSSTVATNEKLFF. In DNA, the CDR3 is TGTGCCAGCAGCTCCACCGTAGCAACTAATGAAAAACTGTTTTTT.

CDR3 coding DNA: TGTGCCAGCAGCCCCGGACAGGGCTGGAATCAGCCCCAGCATTTT. Its protein product is CASSPGQGWNQPQHF. The chain has TRBV5-5 and TRBJ1-5, with 8 bases identical to TRBD1. The CDR3 extends over 15 amino acids. The V gene end was trimmed by 4 bases and the J gene end by 4 bases; junction bases not matched to a gene: 7. Germline-derived CDR1 and CDR2 are SGHKS and YYEKEE (reference sequence).

This clonotype was recorded a few times. The J gene is TRBJ1-2, the V gene TRBV20-1; D possibly corresponds to TRBD1 (6 bases). Germline V gene sequence: CDR1 DFQATT, CDR2 SNEGSKA (reference sequence). The CDR3 runs 13 residues. V was pared by 4 bases and J by 2 bases, with 11 bases between. CDR3 DNA: TGCAGTGCTATCCCGGACAGAAACTATGGCTACACCTTC. Translated: CSAIPDRNYGYTF.

The chain uses TRBV12-3 or TRBV12-4 and TRBJ1-4; D possibly corresponds to TRBD1 (5 bases). This CDR3 spans 15 amino acids. Trimming pared 3 bases from V and 5 bases from J, leaving 13 bases between. CDR3 nucleotides: TGTGCCAGCAGTTTTATCGGGGCCCCAAATGAAAAACTGTTTTTT. As protein: CASSFIGAPNEKLFF.

The chain couples TRBV6-5 to TRBJ1-1; tentatively, D is TRBD1 (6 bases). CDR1 and CDR2 (germline): MNHEY, SVGAGI. V was cut by 4 bases and J by 11 bases, with 17 bases left in between. The CDR3 is made up of 13 amino acids. The CDR3, as DNA: TGTGCCAGCAGTTGCTCAGGGGCCGGGAAGGCTTTCTTT. This codes for CASSCSGAGKAFF.

V and J are TRBV7-9 and TRBJ1-2; D uncertain. Germline V gene lookup returns CDR1 SEHNR and CDR2 FQNEAQ (reference sequence). With 1 base removed from V and 11 bases from J, the gap between germline ends came to 8 bases. The CDR3 has 11 amino acids. The DNA for the CDR3 is TGTGCCAGCAGCTTAGAGAGTCGGTACACCTTC. This translates into CASSLESRYTF.

The table lists this clonotype with many counts. The rearrangement uses TRBV11-2 and TRBJ1-1; 9 nucleotides agree with TRBD1. CDR1 and CDR2 from the germline V gene are SGHAT and FQNNGV. The CDR3 has 15 amino acids. V was clipped by 4 bases and J by 6 bases; unmatched bases: 9. The DNA of the CDR3 is TGTGCCAGCAGCTCAAACAGGGGGCGCTCCCCTGAAGCTTTCTTT. This sequence encodes CASSSNRGRSPEAFF.

This clonotype was observed at least ten times. V and J are TRBV13 and TRBJ1-1; 7 bases are a match to TRBD1. CDR3 length: 15 amino acids. Germline V gene data show CDR1 as PRHDT and CDR2 as FYEKMQ (reference sequence). Trimming at V came to 6 bases and at J to 2 bases, leaving 9 bases not matched to a gene. CDR3 in amino acids: CASRPIGTDNTEAFF. For the CDR3, the DNA is TGTGCCAGCAGGCCAATCGGGACAGACAACACTGAAGCTTTCTTT.

This clonotype has at least ten counts. The chain has TRBV25-1 and TRBJ2-3, with unresolved D. Per the germline V gene, CDR1 is MGHDK and CDR2 is SYGVNS. This CDR3 spans 11 amino acids. The ends were cut back, 6 bases at V and 3 bases at J, with 4 bases in the middle. The CDR3 protein is CASSQTDTQYF. CDR3 DNA: TGTGCCAGCAGCCAGACAGATACGCAGTATTTT.

The chain has TRBV4-1 and TRBJ1-1, with D unclear. This CDR3 region has 14 residues. Trimming stripped 0 bases from V and 3 bases from J, with 8 bases between. Germline V CDR1 and CDR2: MGHRA, YSYEKL. CDR3 DNA: TGCGCCAGCAGCCAAGAGCAGCGGGACACTGAAGCTTTCTTT. Its translation is CASSQEQRDTEAFF.

This clonotype was seen at least ten times. The V gene is TRBV20-1, the J gene TRBJ2-7; the D is unclear. V was pared by 1 base and J by 4 bases, with 8 bases between. Germline-derived CDR1 and CDR2 are DFQATT and SNEGSKA (reference sequence). The CDR3 totals 12 residues. CDR3 sequence (DNA): TGCAGTGCTAGAGGCTCCCGATACGAGCAGTACTTC. The encoded protein is CSARGSRYEQYF.

This clonotype was counted only a few times. The gene calls are TRBV28 and TRBJ1-5; unclear D gene. CDR3 length: 14 amino acids. The V gene lost 8 bases and the J gene lost 0 bases, with 11 bases spanning the gap. Germline CDR1 and CDR2: MDHEN and SYDVKM. CDR3 bases: TGTGCCAGCTTCGGGATTTATAGCAATCAGCCCCAGCATTTT. Protein: CASFGIYSNQPQHF.

There are a few counts of this clonotype. The rearrangement links TRBV7-9 to TRBJ2-4; 8 positions match TRBD2. This CDR3 spans 14 amino acids. Germline values: CDR1 SEHNR, CDR2 FQNEAQ (reference sequence). CDR3 sequence reads: CATQREKAKNIQYF. CDR3 nucleotide sequence: TGTGCTACCCAGCGGGAGAAGGCCAAAAACATTCAGTACTTC. Full variable domain (outside the CDR3, taken from reference TRBV7-9 and TRBJ2-4): DTGVSQNPRHKITKRGQNVTFRCDPISEHNRLYWYRQTLGQGPEFLTYFQNEAQLEKSRLLSDRFSAERPKGSFSTLEIQRTEQGDSAMYLCATQREKAKNIQYFGAGTRLSVL.

V and J are TRBV19 and TRBJ2-2, with D uncertain. The V and J ends lost 4 bases and 0 bases respectively, with 9 bases between them. The CDR3 covers 15 residues. CDR1 LNHDA and CDR2 SQIVND come from the germline V gene (reference sequence). CDR3 sequence: CASSRAGTNTGELFF. In nucleotides, the CDR3 is TGTGCCAGTAGTAGGGCAGGAACGAACACCGGGGAGCTGTTTTTT. The whole variable domain, remainder taken from reference TRBV19 and TRBJ2-2, is DGGITQSPKYLFRKEGQNVTLSCEQNLNHDAMYWYRQDPGQGLRLIYYSQIVNDFQKGDIAEGYSVSREKKESFPLTVTSAQKNPTAFYLCASSRAGTNTGELFFGEGSRLTVL.